These T cell receptor beta chains were read from a single sample in a study of blood T cells in healthy people across ages. MiXCR, applied by TCRdb to the 5' RACE reads, yields one record per CDR3 protein. Found here are hundreds of thousands of distinct CDR3 sequences, 56% of them singletons; the top ten hold under 30%. The sample taken for sequencing was blood. The receptor source for this set is a man aged 35 to 55 in good health. CDR3s include the opening cysteine and the closing phenylalanine or tryptophan. Fields, in order: CDR3 protein, CDR3 DNA, V gene, D gene, clone size, J gene. D genes are given only for firm matches. Size is omitted from some rows. Given values are once, few, many or a class for expanded clones.

CDR3aa: CASRPGSETSNTGELFF
CDR3nt: TGTGCCAGCAGGCCGGGTAGTGAAACGTCGAACACCGGGGAGCTGTTTTTT
v_gene: TRBV7-9
d_gene: .
abundance: once
j_gene: TRBJ2-2

CDR3aa: CASSQDSSGQGNTEAFF
CDR3nt: TGTGCCAGCAGCCAAGATTCGTCCGGACAGGGGAACACTGAAGCTTTCTTT
v_gene: TRBV3-1
d_gene: TRBD1
abundance: .
j_gene: TRBJ1-1

CDR3aa: CSKPEAGKETQYF
CDR3nt: TGCAGTAAACCGGAGGCGGGGAAAGAGACCCAGTACTTC
v_gene: TRBV20-1
d_gene: .
abundance: few
j_gene: TRBJ2-5

CDR3aa: CASHNPGLAGEWWETQYF
CDR3nt: TGTGCCAGCCACAATCCGGGGCTAGCGGGAGAGTGGTGGGAGACCCAGTACTTC
v_gene: TRBV7-8
d_gene: TRBD2
abundance: .
j_gene: TRBJ2-5

CDR3aa: CASSQGPMPFETQYF
CDR3nt: TGTGCCAGCAGCCAAGGGCCCATGCCGTTCGAGACCCAGTACTTC
v_gene: TRBV3-1
d_gene: .
abundance: .
j_gene: TRBJ2-5

CDR3aa: CSVLPGTDTQYF
CDR3nt: TGCAGCGTCCTACCGGGAACAGATACGCAGTATTTT
v_gene: TRBV29-1
d_gene: .
abundance: .
j_gene: TRBJ2-3

CDR3aa: CASSRAALGEQFF
CDR3nt: TGTGCCAGCAGCCGAGCAGCTTTGGGTGAGCAGTTCTTC
v_gene: TRBV3-1
d_gene: .
abundance: .
j_gene: TRBJ2-1

CDR3aa: CAGSADSRYGYTF
CDR3nt: TGTGCCGGAAGCGCGGACAGTCGGTATGGCTACACCTTC
v_gene: TRBV6-6
d_gene: .
abundance: .
j_gene: TRBJ1-2

CDR3aa: CSARPDYGYTF
CDR3nt: TGCAGTGCTAGGCCCGACTATGGCTACACCTTC
v_gene: TRBV20-1
d_gene: .
abundance: .
j_gene: TRBJ1-2

CDR3aa: CASSLEGPGLDTQYF
CDR3nt: TGCGCCAGCAGCTTGGAGGGTCCGGGGCTTGATACGCAGTATTTT
v_gene: TRBV5-1
d_gene: .
abundance: few
j_gene: TRBJ2-3

CDR3aa: CASRGITTDTQYF
CDR3nt: TGTGCCAGTCGGGGGATAACCACAGATACGCAGTATTTT
v_gene: TRBV12-3/TRBV12-4
d_gene: .
abundance: .
j_gene: TRBJ2-3

CDR3aa: CSVRSGQGGNEQYF
CDR3nt: TGCAGCGTTCGGTCAGGACAGGGAGGAAACGAGCAGTACTTC
v_gene: TRBV29-1
d_gene: TRBD1
abundance: .
j_gene: TRBJ2-7

CDR3aa: CASTQSQQQNTEAFF
CDR3nt: TGTGCCAGCACTCAGTCACAGCAGCAGAACACTGAAGCTTTCTTT
v_gene: TRBV6-6
d_gene: .
abundance: .
j_gene: TRBJ1-1

CDR3aa: CASSQDRGFGYEQYF
CDR3nt: TGCGCCAGTAGCCAAGATCGGGGGTTCGGCTACGAGCAGTACTTC
v_gene: TRBV4-3
d_gene: .
abundance: .
j_gene: TRBJ2-7

CDR3aa: CASSQGTSAYNEQFF
CDR3nt: TGCGCCAGCAGCCAAGGGACTAGCGCCTACAATGAGCAGTTCTTC
v_gene: TRBV4-1
d_gene: TRBD2
abundance: .
j_gene: TRBJ2-1

CDR3aa: CASSVVPENIQYF
CDR3nt: TGTGCCAGCAGCGTAGTTCCGGAAAACATTCAGTACTTC
v_gene: TRBV7-2
d_gene: .
abundance: few
j_gene: TRBJ2-4

CDR3aa: CASSLTGIESPLYF
CDR3nt: TGTGCCAGCAGCTTAACGGGGATCGAGAGCCCCTTGTACTTC
v_gene: TRBV7-3
d_gene: .
abundance: .
j_gene: TRBJ2-5

CDR3aa: CASSPGQGEGKLFF
CDR3nt: TGCGCCAGCAGCCCGGGACAGGGGGAAGGAAAACTGTTTTTT
v_gene: TRBV5-1
d_gene: TRBD1
abundance: .
j_gene: TRBJ1-4

CDR3aa: CASSPFSADTQYF
CDR3nt: TGTGCCAGCTCACCTTTCTCAGCAGATACGCAGTATTTT
v_gene: TRBV18
d_gene: .
abundance: .
j_gene: TRBJ2-3

CDR3aa: CSASPGGTSGKDTQYF
CDR3nt: TGCAGTGCTAGTCCGGGGGGGACTAGTGGTAAAGATACGCAGTATTTT
v_gene: TRBV20-1
d_gene: TRBD2
abundance: .
j_gene: TRBJ2-3

CDR3aa: CASSEAGLAADTQYF
CDR3nt: TGTGCCAGCAGTGAAGCGGGACTAGCGGCAGATACGCAGTATTTT
v_gene: TRBV2
d_gene: TRBD2
abundance: few
j_gene: TRBJ2-3

CDR3aa: CSARILRTSLYEQYF
CDR3nt: TGCAGTGCTAGAATTCTCCGGACTAGCCTTTACGAGCAGTACTTC
v_gene: TRBV20-1
d_gene: TRBD2
abundance: few
j_gene: TRBJ2-7

CDR3aa: CATSDGTLETQYF
CDR3nt: TGTGCCACCAGCGACGGAACTTTGGAGACCCAGTACTTC
v_gene: TRBV24-1
d_gene: .
abundance: .
j_gene: TRBJ2-5

CDR3aa: CSVYRVNYGYTF
CDR3nt: TGCAGCGTTTATAGGGTTAACTATGGCTACACCTTC
v_gene: TRBV29-1
d_gene: .
abundance: .
j_gene: TRBJ1-2

CDR3aa: CSVGFNTEAFF
CDR3nt: TGCAGCGTTGGTTTTAACACTGAAGCTTTCTTT
v_gene: TRBV29-1
d_gene: .
abundance: .
j_gene: TRBJ1-1

CDR3aa: CSAMTGGNTGELFF
CDR3nt: TGCAGCGCTATGACAGGGGGGAACACCGGGGAGCTGTTTTTT
v_gene: TRBV29-1
d_gene: TRBD1
abundance: .
j_gene: TRBJ2-2

CDR3aa: CASSLVEGGNSPLHF
CDR3nt: TGCGCCAGCAGCTTGGTGGAGGGGGGAAATTCACCCCTCCACTTT
v_gene: TRBV5-1
d_gene: .
abundance: .
j_gene: TRBJ1-6

CDR3aa: CASSFTGADNEQFF
CDR3nt: TGTGCCAGCAGCTTTACAGGGGCCGACAATGAGCAGTTCTTC
v_gene: TRBV7-9
d_gene: TRBD1
abundance: few
j_gene: TRBJ2-1

CDR3aa: CASSQGGNGANVLTF
CDR3nt: TGTGCCAGCAGCCAGGGGGGGAATGGGGCCAACGTCCTGACTTTC
v_gene: TRBV12-3/TRBV12-4
d_gene: .
abundance: .
j_gene: TRBJ2-6

CDR3aa: CASSLQLSGEQFF
CDR3nt: TGTGCCAGCAGCTTACAGCTAAGCGGTGAGCAGTTCTTC
v_gene: TRBV7-6
d_gene: .
abundance: .
j_gene: TRBJ2-1

CDR3aa: CASMEQSSLYGYTF
CDR3nt: TGTGCCAGCATGGAACAGAGCTCCCTCTATGGCTACACCTTC
v_gene: TRBV5-6
d_gene: .
abundance: .
j_gene: TRBJ1-2

CDR3aa: CASTPGQGAIGELFF
CDR3nt: TGCGCCAGCACTCCGGGACAGGGGGCGATCGGGGAGCTGTTTTTT
v_gene: TRBV4-1
d_gene: TRBD1
abundance: .
j_gene: TRBJ2-2

CDR3aa: CSADSGGSRGEYSYNEQFF
CDR3nt: TGCAGTGCTGATAGCGGGGGGTCCCGAGGAGAATATTCCTACAATGAGCAGTTCTTC
v_gene: TRBV20-1
d_gene: TRBD2
abundance: .
j_gene: TRBJ2-1

CDR3aa: CSATRLAGGYNEQFF
CDR3nt: TGCAGTGCGACCCGACTAGCGGGGGGGTACAATGAGCAGTTCTTC
v_gene: TRBV20-1
d_gene: TRBD2
abundance: .
j_gene: TRBJ2-1

CDR3aa: CASSRDPSTDTQYF
CDR3nt: TGCGCCAGCAGCAGGGACCCAAGCACAGATACGCAGTATTTT
v_gene: TRBV4-1
d_gene: .
abundance: many
j_gene: TRBJ2-3

CDR3aa: CASSFRPGGTDTQYF
CDR3nt: TGTGCCAGCAGTTTCCGGCCAGGGGGCACAGATACGCAGTATTTT
v_gene: TRBV27
d_gene: .
abundance: .
j_gene: TRBJ2-3

CDR3aa: CSASFIDTQYF
CDR3nt: TGCAGTGCTAGCTTTATAGATACGCAGTATTTT
v_gene: TRBV20-1
d_gene: .
abundance: few
j_gene: TRBJ2-3

CDR3aa: CSALPGGSPTYEQYF
CDR3nt: TGCAGTGCTCTCCCGGGGGGGTCCCCCACCTACGAGCAGTACTTC
v_gene: TRBV20-1
d_gene: TRBD2
abundance: few
j_gene: TRBJ2-7

CDR3aa: CASSLAGAIQETQYF
CDR3nt: TGCGCCAGCAGCTTGGCGGGGGCGATCCAAGAGACCCAGTACTTC
v_gene: TRBV5-1
d_gene: .
abundance: few
j_gene: TRBJ2-5

CDR3aa: CSVEDTITLTGTGESGILYEQFF
CDR3nt: TGCAGCGTTGAAGATACGATTACCCTCACCGGGACAGGGGAAAGTGGTATACTATATGAGCAGTTCTTC
v_gene: TRBV29-1
d_gene: TRBD1
abundance: few
j_gene: TRBJ2-1

CDR3aa: CASSSSRPDTQYF
CDR3nt: TGTGCCAGCAGTTCCTCAAGGCCAGATACGCAGTATTTT
v_gene: TRBV27
d_gene: .
abundance: few
j_gene: TRBJ2-3

CDR3aa: CASSEDAASIREQYF
CDR3nt: TGTGCCAGCAGTGAAGATGCAGCGAGTATCCGCGAGCAGTACTTC
v_gene: TRBV25-1
d_gene: .
abundance: .
j_gene: TRBJ2-7

CDR3aa: CAISEQGPATNEKLFF
CDR3nt: TGTGCCATCAGTGAACAGGGCCCTGCAACTAATGAAAAACTGTTTTTT
v_gene: TRBV10-3
d_gene: .
abundance: .
j_gene: TRBJ1-4